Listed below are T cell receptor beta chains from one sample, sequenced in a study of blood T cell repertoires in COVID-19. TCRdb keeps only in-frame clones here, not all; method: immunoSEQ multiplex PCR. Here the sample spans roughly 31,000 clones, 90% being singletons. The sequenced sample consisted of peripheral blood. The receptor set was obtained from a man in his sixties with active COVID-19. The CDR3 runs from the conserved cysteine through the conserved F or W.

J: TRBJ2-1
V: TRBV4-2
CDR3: CASSQGTSGHEQFF

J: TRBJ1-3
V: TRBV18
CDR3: CASSSIRDTSGNTIYF

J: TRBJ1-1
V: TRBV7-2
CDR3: CASSWELNTEAFF

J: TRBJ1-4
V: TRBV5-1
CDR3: CASSLAGGAVEKLFF

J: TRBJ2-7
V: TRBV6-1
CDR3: CASSDGQRGREQYF

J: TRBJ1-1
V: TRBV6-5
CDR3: CASRHGGGTEAFF

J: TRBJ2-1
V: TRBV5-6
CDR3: CASSLDRGRGEQFF

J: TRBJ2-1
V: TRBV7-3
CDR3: CASSLTRTSGGDEQFF

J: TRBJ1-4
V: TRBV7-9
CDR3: CASSFGGAFSATNEKLFF

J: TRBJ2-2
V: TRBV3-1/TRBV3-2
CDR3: CASSQVGGELFF

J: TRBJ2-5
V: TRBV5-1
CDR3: CASSLAAILGGETQYF

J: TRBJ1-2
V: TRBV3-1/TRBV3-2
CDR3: CASRETLQGPAGYTF

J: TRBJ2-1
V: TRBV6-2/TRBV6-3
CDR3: CASSSRSGTSQRVQFF

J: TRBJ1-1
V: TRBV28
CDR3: CASSSRHASVGAFF

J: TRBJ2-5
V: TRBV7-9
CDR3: CASSSWTGQQTQYF

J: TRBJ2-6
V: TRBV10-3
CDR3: CAISESSGGAGANVLTF

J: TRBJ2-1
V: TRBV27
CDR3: CATVPDREGEQFF

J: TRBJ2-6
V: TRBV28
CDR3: CASRSGSSGANVLTF

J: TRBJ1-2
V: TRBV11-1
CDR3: CASSLGQGAYGYTF

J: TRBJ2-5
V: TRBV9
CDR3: CASSPSGVLETQYF

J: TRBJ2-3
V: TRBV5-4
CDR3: CASSFKGADTQYF

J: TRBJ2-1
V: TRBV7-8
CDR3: CASSLGAGQADEQFF

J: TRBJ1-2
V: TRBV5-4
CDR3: CASSTSGTGGIYTF

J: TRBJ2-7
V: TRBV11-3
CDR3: CASSPGTSYEQYF

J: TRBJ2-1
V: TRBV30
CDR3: CAWKPGQGNNEQFF

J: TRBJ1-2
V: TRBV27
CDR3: CASSFRDRGNGYTF